This T cell receptor beta chain is drawn from a study of cytomegalovirus exposure and HLA in healthy donors. This CDR3 is 13 amino acids long. Germline CDR1 SGHTA, CDR2 FQGTGA. V was cut by 4 bases and J by 2 bases, with 7 bases left in between. This clone appeared a few times. It was with 60 Vbeta and 13 Jbeta primers that the PCR ran. Generated by immunoSEQ multiplex PCR, the TCRdb table keeps only in-frame clones and is missing some. Of 90,000 to 140,000 clones listed, over 70% are singletons. The sequenced sample was PBMCs. This sequence was found in a male donor in good health and CMV-seronegative. The V call is TRBV7-3, the J call TRBJ2-3; a possible D gene is TRBD2 (6 bases). The CDR3 here is CASSSDYTDTQYF. The CDR3 coding sequence is TGTGCCAGCAGCTCGGACTACACAGATACGCAGTATTTT.